The 9 T cell receptor beta chains below were found in one sample sequenced in a study of blood T cell repertoires in COVID-19. Clones were read by immunoSEQ multiplex PCR, and TCRdb kept only the in-frame ones, dropping some. The sample consists of roughly 200,000 clones, 80% to 90% of them appearing once. The sample taken for sequencing was peripheral blood. The receptors originated from a human donor with active or convalescent COVID-19. The donor label of this sample is uncertain.

The chain carries TRBV18 and TRBJ2-7; possibly TRBD2 for D (6 bases). CDR1 and CDR2 from the germline V gene are KGHSH and LQKENI. This CDR3 is 16 amino acids long. Trimming took off 3 bases at V and 0 bases at J, with 15 bases between the two ends. The CDR3 loop is CASSPFRDSSSYEQYF. In DNA form, the CDR3 reads TGTGCCAGCTCACCCTTCCGGGACTCGAGCTCCTACGAGCAGTACTTC.

The V gene is TRBV10-3, the J gene TRBJ1-5, with 9 bases lining up with TRBD1. Germline CDR1 reads ENHRY; CDR2 reads SYGVKD. CDR3 length equals 15 residues. With 0 bases clipped from V and 6 bases from J, the junction kept 3 bases outside the gene matches. The CDR3 DNA follows: TGTGCCATCAGTGAGTCGGACAGGGGAGGTCAGCCCCAGCATTTT. Its translation is CAISESDRGGQPQHF.

The chain joins TRBV28 to TRBJ2-1; 8 bases agree with TRBD1. The length of the CDR3 is 17 residues. Trimming cost V 4 bases and J 1 base; bases outside gene matches: 9. Germline CDR1 is MDHEN and CDR2 is SYDVKM. CDR3 residues: CASSSPGQGASYNEQFF. CDR3 nucleotide sequence: TGTGCCAGCAGTTCCCCAGGCCAGGGGGCTTCCTACAATGAGCAGTTCTTC.

This rearrangement joins TRBV9 to TRBJ2-1; no clear D. Germline V gives CDR1 SGDLS, CDR2 YYNGEE. V lost 4 bases and J lost 0, with 8 bases in between. This CDR3 has 14 residues. CDR3 coding DNA: TGTGCCAGCAGCCAATACAGCTCCTACAATGAGCAGTTCTTC. Its protein product is CASSQYSSYNEQFF.

The chain links TRBV28 to TRBJ1-5; D might be TRBD1 (5 bases). With 6 bases removed from V and 6 bases from J, the gap between germline ends came to 15 bases. The CDR3 contains 14 residues. Germline CDR1 and CDR2: MDHEN and SYDVKM. CDR3 loop: CASRRGSTIQPQHF. The CDR3 DNA follows: TGTGCCAGCAGGCGGGGGTCGACGATTCAGCCCCAGCATTTT.

A remark on this clone: Other DNA sequences from this sample encode an identical CDR3 as well. The rearrangement joins TRBV5-1 to TRBJ2-5; TRBD1 might be the D (6 bases). Germline lookup yields CDR1 SGHRS and CDR2 YFSETQ. The CDR3 has 13 residues. Between the trimmed V and J ends, which lost 4 bases and 2 bases, there was a span of 9 bases. The CDR3 reads CASSLQGQETQYF. The CDR3 DNA reads as TGCGCCAGCAGCCTCCAGGGGCAAGAGACCCAGTACTTC.

V is TRBV15 and J is TRBJ1-1; unclear D gene. This CDR3 comprises 14 residues. Germline loops: CDR1 LNHNV, CDR2 YYDKDF (reference sequence). Trimming took off 5 bases at V and 1 base at J, with 11 bases between the two ends. CDR3 in amino acids: CATSSRRSNTEAFF. The CDR3, as DNA: TGTGCCACCAGCTCTAGACGTTCGAACACTGAAGCTTTCTTT.

This sequence joins TRBV5-1 and TRBJ1-1; 11 nucleotides align to TRBD1. CDR3 length equals 17 residues. V lost 0 bases, J lost 5 bases, and 9 bases stayed unmatched. Germline V gene data show CDR1 as SGHRS and CDR2 as YFSETQ. CDR3 DNA sequence: TGCGCCAGCAGCTTGGCCGGACAGGGGGCGGGTCGTACTGAAGCTTTCTTT. Its translation is CASSLAGQGAGRTEAFF.

Only a few counts were recorded for this clone. The chain links TRBV28 to TRBJ1-1; 8 nucleotides match TRBD1. The CDR3 sequence is 15 residues long. The ends lost 5 bases at V and 7 bases at J; junction bases unmatched: 12. Germline-derived CDR1 and CDR2 are MDHEN and SYDVKM. CDR3 nucleotide sequence: TGTGCCAGCAGTCAAATAGGGCAGGGGGCTTTTGAAGCTTTCTTT. Protein sequence: CASSQIGQGAFEAFF.